Listed here is a single T cell receptor (beta chain). The antigen this receptor binds is unknown. No much larger clonotype is one base removed from it; base qualities were not supplied. Synovial fluid samples were paired with blood samples taken from the same ankylosing spondylitis patients. The sample comes from a study of CD8 T cells in ankylosing spondylitis (dated by TCRdb to 2016 to 2017). Study-wide context: To find TCR variants linked to disease, the study profiled T cell receptor beta repertoires in ankylosing spondylitis patients and healthy donors. The whole study cohort included roughly 110 healthy donors and around 24 ankylosing spondylitis patients. Peripheral blood samples were taken, and synovial fluid was additionally collected from ankylosing spondylitis patients. Study-wide conclusions, independent of this receptor: According to the report, matched synovial fluid samples from ankylosing spondylitis patients were significantly enriched for the disease-linked clones. A TCR beta motif made up of several highly homologous amino acid variants appeared to be characteristic of blood from ankylosing spondylitis patients. The disease-linked clones showed a CD8+ phenotype and occurred at relatively low frequencies in peripheral blood. Some TCR beta motif variants had previously been reported in synovial fluid and blood of reactive arthritis patients, which suggested common disease-initiation mechanisms.

The CDR3 covers 15 residues, taking in both the cysteine and the phenylalanine. The only DNA kept is the CDR3, 45 bases in frame from the first base. Based on the germline V gene, the CDR1 and CDR2 sequences are KGHSH and LQKENI. Compared with germline, V lacks 4 bases and J lacks 1 base; bases without a gene match: 6. Sequenced using an Illumina HiSeq 2500. TCR beta libraries were prepared by quantitative 5'-RACE with molecular barcodes. Regarding the original processing steps: A new computational method based on a probabilistic model of VDJ rearrangement was used to identify disease-linked TCR variants. In TCRdb, the public reads were trimmed at Q25 with fastp and aligned with MiXCR, with productive beta chains retained. For every CDR3 protein sequence, its rows merge into one entry that carries the most common genes and DNA. TCRdb, not the original authors, processed these V and J calls. This sample is represented by about 110,000 distinct CDR3 sequences; 20% to 30% of them were singletons. The top ten clonotypes cover roughly an eighth of the sample.

The clonotype comes from a male donor with ankylosing spondylitis. The sample taken for sequencing was synovial fluid, either unsorted or a sorted T cell fraction (not recorded which). The chain is made from TRBV18 and TRBJ1-2; TRBD1 lines up with 7 middle nucleotides. CDR3 sequence: CASSLTGTVNYGYTF. The base sequence is TGTGCCAGCTCACTCACCGGGACAGTTAACTATGGCTACACCTTC.